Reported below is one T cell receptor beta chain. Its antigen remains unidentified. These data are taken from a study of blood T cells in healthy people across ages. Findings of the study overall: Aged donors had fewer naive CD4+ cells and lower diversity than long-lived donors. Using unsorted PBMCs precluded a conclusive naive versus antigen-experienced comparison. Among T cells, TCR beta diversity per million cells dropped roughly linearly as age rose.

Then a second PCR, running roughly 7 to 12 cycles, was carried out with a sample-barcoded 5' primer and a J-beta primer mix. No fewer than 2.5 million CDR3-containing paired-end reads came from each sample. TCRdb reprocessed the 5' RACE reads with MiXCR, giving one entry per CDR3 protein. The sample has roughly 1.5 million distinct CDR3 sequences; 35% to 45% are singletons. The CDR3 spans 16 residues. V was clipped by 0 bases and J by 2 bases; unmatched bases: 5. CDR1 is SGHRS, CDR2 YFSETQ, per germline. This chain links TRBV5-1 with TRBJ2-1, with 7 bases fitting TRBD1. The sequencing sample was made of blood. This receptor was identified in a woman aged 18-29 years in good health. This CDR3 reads CASSLEGGLTYNEQFF. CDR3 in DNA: TGCGCCAGCAGCTTGGAAGGGGGCTTGACCTACAATGAGCAGTTCTTC.